This TCR beta chain comes out of a study of cytomegalovirus exposure and HLA in healthy donors. Study context: The study placed over 65% of its roughly 410 genotyped donors in the Caucasian-associated ancestry cluster.

J was trimmed by 0 bases and V by 0 bases; bases with no gene match: 6. Germline V CDR1 and CDR2: SGHNT, YYREEE (reference sequence). This CDR3 has 17 residues. The PCR used 60 Vbeta and 13 Jbeta primers. Clones were sequenced by immunoSEQ multiplex PCR, and TCRdb holds only the in-frame ones, with some missing. This sample contains some 70,000 clones. A word on this clone: The antigen is unknown.

Whole-study findings and limits: Further analysis, carried out later, found HLA-associated TCR beta chains more clonally expanded than equally common other chains. When analyzed later, a missense DCLRE1C variant was found to be linked to TCR beta V- and J-gene trimming. According to the study, around 180 TCR beta chains were cytomegalovirus-associated.

The sequencing input was PBMCs. The V and J genes are TRBV5-4 and TRBJ1-3, with 7 bases lining up with TRBD1. This TCR came from a boy between 10 and 17 years old in good health and CMV-seronegative. The CDR3 DNA reads TGTGCCAGCAGCTTGGCCTCGGACAGGAACTCTGGAAACACCATATATTTT. Encoded protein: CASSLASDRNSGNTIYF. Full variable domain (outside the CDR3, taken from reference TRBV5-4 and TRBJ1-3): ETGVTQSPTHLIKTRGQQVTLRCSSQSGHNTVSWYQQALGQGPQFIFQYYREEENGRGNFPPRFSGLQFPNYSSELNVNALELDDSALYLCASSLASDRNSGNTIYFGEGSWLTVV.